This TCR beta chain was sequenced in a study of cytomegalovirus exposure and HLA in healthy donors. Both 60 Vbeta primers and 13 Jbeta primers went into the PCR. Produced via immunoSEQ multiplex PCR; TCRdb's table is partial and in-frame only. Among around 150,000 clones listed, more than 80% were seen once. A word on this clone: Its antigen is currently unknown.

Study-wide results and limits: Differences between HLA loci emerged in a later analysis of TCR association rates, with DRB1 most and HLA-C fewest. The authors listed roughly 150 TCR beta chains as cytomegalovirus-associated. The authors later linked a missense DCLRE1C variant to TCR beta V- and J-gene trimming.

This CDR3 region has 14 residues. J lost 4 bases, V lost 4 bases, and 8 bases had no gene match. Germline V gene lookup returns CDR1 SQVTM and CDR2 ANQGSEA. This clonotype was obtained from a woman aged 45-60 years in good health and CMV-seronegative. The V call is TRBV29-1, the J call TRBJ2-5, with 8 bases fitting TRBD2. Sequenced input: PBMCs. In DNA, the CDR3 is TGCAGCGTTGGGTCGTGGCTAGCGGGAGAGACCCAGTACTTC. Its translation is CSVGSWLAGETQYF.